This is a list of T cell receptor beta chains from one sample in a study of regulatory T cells in long-lasting Graves disease. TCRdb redid the calling of the multiplex PCR reads with MiXCR, one entry per CDR3 protein. The sample comprises more than 300,000 distinct CDR3 sequences, roughly 15% of which are singletons, and approximately 21% rests with the top ten. Sequencing was performed on peripheral blood mononuclear cells (PBMCs), taken at new diagnosis, from a patient treated with antithyroid drugs. The source is a female donor with Graves disease. The CDR3 runs from the conserved cysteine through the conserved F or W.

V gene	CDR3 protein
TRBV5-1	CASRTRTGGQYEQYF
TRBV7-9	CASLGGDSYEQYF
TRBV3-1	CASSPPGTPSGGYTF
TRBV20-1	CSAEPLRTGLNEQFF
TRBV4-1	CASSHGQGEQFF
TRBV2	CASSEGLTTDTQYF
TRBV15	CATSTKGLSYEQYF
TRBV20-1	CSASTQGYTF
TRBV7-6	CASSSPGTPNNEQFF
TRBV6-1	CASRGTGQSDTQYF
TRBV2	CASSTTGSFNQPQHF
TRBV29-1	CSVPRPLLLPYTQYF
TRBV28	CASSDLPGQGNYEQYF
TRBV6-2/TRBV6-3	CASRGQGAPEAFF
TRBV11-2	CASSVPGQETNSPLHF
TRBV11-2	CASSFSSSGLGYEQYF
TRBV18	CASSPSSGGAQFSETQYF
TRBV9	CASSARQVTGELFF
TRBV4-1	CASSPDPPGNLDNEQFF
TRBV20-1	CSLSPSLPKVYEQYF
TRBV2	CASSFGGDRLIGELFF
TRBV6-1	CASNSGRANEKLFF
TRBV19	CASSNPYRLFF
TRBV7-2	CASSLSRGDNEQFF
TRBV27	CASSLSGRWGDNEAFF
TRBV6-1	CASSGLISHGYTF
TRBV4-2	CASSAPTAGGGYTF
TRBV24-1	CATSDAGTASYNEQFF
TRBV4-1	CASSQAIRGQYEKLFF
TRBV12-5	CASGLVPVGQGARQPQHF
TRBV6-4	CASNPGLNQPQHF
TRBV2	CASVLSSLQREITDTQYF
TRBV7-2	CASSLPVQREDSYEQYF
TRBV7-2	CASSLGFRETQYF
TRBV11-3	CASSLPGPGQPQHF
TRBV3-1	CASSGEGGPGYTF
TRBV9	CASSVEGTRTYEQYF
TRBV29-1	CSVEATRGQPQHF
TRBV20-1	CSAYGMSRAPHF
TRBV20-1	CSALKGPDFTDTQYF
TRBV20-1	CSARDVQAASTDTQYF
TRBV7-9	CASSTKQGRRTEAFF
TRBV10-3	CAIRAGQGEKRETQYF
TRBV7-9	CASSLALGTDTQYF
TRBV29-1	CSVEEIGVGELFF
TRBV28	CASSGQALNTGELFF
TRBV28	CASSYPTGDNEQFF
TRBV4-3	CASSQGWGLAGNSFSSYNEQFF
TRBV12-3/TRBV12-4	CASSFILVGKETQYF
TRBV2	CASSLNPRNEQFF